The rows below give T cell receptor beta chains drawn from one sample of a study of T-cell memory formation after mild COVID-19. TCRdb reanalysed the 5' RACE reads using MiXCR and keeps one entry per CDR3 protein. Among about 560,000 distinct CDR3 sequences listed, roughly 22% were seen once. Sequenced input: PBMCs or a T cell subset sorted from them (not recorded which). All receptors come from an adult woman who had mild COVID-19 (a few samples of this study predate the infection). Cell type and time point are not known. Both conserved end residues are part of each CDR3. The order of the fields is V gene, J gene, clone size, CDR3 protein. Size values are once, few and many counts, or a class for expanded clones, and some rows have none.

v_call: TRBV9
j_call: TRBJ2-1
clone_size: NA
cdr3_aa: CASSVPSTGTSGYNEQFF

v_call: TRBV27
j_call: TRBJ1-1
clone_size: NA
cdr3_aa: CASSSNQGTTEAFF

v_call: TRBV5-1
j_call: TRBJ1-6
clone_size: few
cdr3_aa: CASSLDIDSPLHF

v_call: TRBV19
j_call: TRBJ1-1
clone_size: NA
cdr3_aa: CASSIGLLNTEAFF

v_call: TRBV7-6
j_call: TRBJ2-1
clone_size: many
cdr3_aa: CASSQLAGGRPEQFF

v_call: TRBV18
j_call: TRBJ1-1
clone_size: few
cdr3_aa: CASSPIARNTEAFF

v_call: TRBV12-3/TRBV12-4
j_call: TRBJ1-5
clone_size: NA
cdr3_aa: CASTHGLDQPQHF

v_call: TRBV18
j_call: TRBJ2-7
clone_size: few
cdr3_aa: CASSPLLSYEDRGYEQYF

v_call: TRBV7-6
j_call: TRBJ1-4
clone_size: NA
cdr3_aa: CASSQRFNEKLFF

v_call: TRBV25-1
j_call: TRBJ2-5
clone_size: few
cdr3_aa: CASSVTETQYF

v_call: TRBV7-6
j_call: TRBJ2-1
clone_size: many
cdr3_aa: CASTLGGGNEQFF

v_call: TRBV6-2/TRBV6-3
j_call: TRBJ1-1
clone_size: NA
cdr3_aa: CASSYPTGRGSNTEAFF

v_call: TRBV7-9
j_call: TRBJ2-1
clone_size: NA
cdr3_aa: CASFQAWSDEQFF

v_call: TRBV6-4
j_call: TRBJ1-2
clone_size: NA
cdr3_aa: CASTPGQGYGYTF

v_call: TRBV5-1
j_call: TRBJ1-1
clone_size: many
cdr3_aa: CASSLEDGRTEAFF

v_call: TRBV5-1
j_call: TRBJ1-4
clone_size: few
cdr3_aa: CASSPTTTNEKLFF

v_call: TRBV7-9
j_call: TRBJ2-1
clone_size: few
cdr3_aa: CASSLFGTSGIKNNEQFF

v_call: TRBV15
j_call: TRBJ1-5
clone_size: NA
cdr3_aa: CATSRVLEYQPQHF

v_call: TRBV7-2
j_call: TRBJ1-1
clone_size: NA
cdr3_aa: CASSPGGRWTEAFF

v_call: TRBV25-1
j_call: TRBJ2-1
clone_size: NA
cdr3_aa: CASLTSDPSSYNEQFF

v_call: TRBV2
j_call: TRBJ1-6
clone_size: NA
cdr3_aa: CASRGQGAYSPLHF

v_call: TRBV4-1
j_call: TRBJ1-1
clone_size: many
cdr3_aa: CASSQDGIGTEAFF

v_call: TRBV13
j_call: TRBJ2-1
clone_size: NA
cdr3_aa: CASSPRTSGREYNEQFF

v_call: TRBV12-3/TRBV12-4
j_call: TRBJ2-7
clone_size: few
cdr3_aa: CASTLIGYEQYF

v_call: TRBV12-3/TRBV12-4
j_call: TRBJ1-3
clone_size: few
cdr3_aa: CASSIRQGVETIYF

v_call: TRBV27
j_call: TRBJ2-7
clone_size: NA
cdr3_aa: CASSPAASGSYEQYF

v_call: TRBV20-1
j_call: TRBJ2-7
clone_size: once
cdr3_aa: CSAIRTGGPYEQYF

v_call: TRBV15
j_call: TRBJ2-1
clone_size: few
cdr3_aa: CATSRDTSSDEQFF

v_call: TRBV2
j_call: TRBJ1-1
clone_size: few
cdr3_aa: CASSERRYTEAFF

v_call: TRBV20-1
j_call: TRBJ2-1
clone_size: NA
cdr3_aa: CSATGSLNEQFF

v_call: TRBV6-2/TRBV6-3
j_call: TRBJ2-7
clone_size: few
cdr3_aa: CASSSPRDTYEQYF

v_call: TRBV11-2
j_call: TRBJ2-1
clone_size: NA
cdr3_aa: CASSFAGVGYNEQFF